Listed here are 4 T cell receptor beta chains from one sample, sequenced in a study of cytomegalovirus exposure and HLA in healthy donors (TCRdb year 2017). The library was obtained by the immunoSEQ multiplex PCR assay. For the multiplex PCR, a mixture combining 60 forward primers for TCR Vbeta segments and 13 reverse primers for TCR Jbeta segments was used. The source is immuneACCESS, and TCRdb retained only in-frame sequences with V and J called. Part of the clones is not carried over; for the studies checked, unresolved V genes explain less than half of this, and the remainder is unexplained. The sample profile shows about 200,000 clones; 75% to 85% of them were found once. The ten largest make up 2.5% to 3.5% of the sample. Sequencing was done on a sample of PBMCs. Every receptor here comes from a middle-aged woman in good health and CMV-seronegative.

The chain has TRBV7-2 and TRBJ1-1; D perhaps matches TRBD1 (6 bases). Germline V gene data show CDR1 as SGHTA and CDR2 as FQGNSA. The CDR3 contains 15 residues. The germline V and J ends were trimmed by 5 bases and 4 bases, with 17 bases remaining between them. The CDR3 sequence is CASSRVGRGSTEAFF. Here the CDR3 DNA reads TGTGCCAGCAGCCGGGTAGGCAGGGGAAGCACTGAAGCTTTCTTT. Complete variable domain (other parts from reference TRBV7-2 and TRBJ1-1): GAGVSQSPSNKVTEKGKDVELRCDPISGHTALYWYRQSLGQGLEFLIYFQGNSAPDKSGLPSDRFSAERTGGSVSTLTIQRTQQEDSAVYLCASSRVGRGSTEAFFGQGTRLTVV.

CDR3 DNA sequence: TGTGCCAGCAGGGAGGGACAGAGCTACTATGGCTACACCTTC. This translates into CASREGQSYYGYTF. The rearrangement links TRBV2 to TRBJ1-2, with 7 nucleotides matching TRBD1. The CDR3 extends over 14 amino acids. Looked up from germline, CDR1 is SNHLY and CDR2 is FYNNEI. With 6 bases clipped from V and 3 bases from J, the junction kept 7 bases outside the gene matches.

The gene calls are TRBV6-5 and TRBJ2-6; unclear D gene. Germline assignment: CDR1 MNHEY and CDR2 SVGAGI. This CDR3 is built from 13 residues. Trimming took off 6 bases at V and 1 base at J, with 4 bases between the two ends. The CDR3 nucleotides read TGTGCCAGCAGGCGGTCTGGGGCCAACGTCCTGACTTTC. Translation gives CASRRSGANVLTF.

The chain carries TRBV5-1 and TRBJ2-2; 7 nucleotides line up with TRBD2. Trimming removed 2 bases from V and 0 bases from J; junction bases left unmatched: 4. The CDR3 is 16 amino acids. Germline CDR1 and CDR2: SGHRS and YFSETQ. DNA for the CDR3: TGCGCCAGCAGCTTAGTAGCGGGTACGAACACCGGGGAGCTGTTTTTT. Translation gives CASSLVAGTNTGELFF.